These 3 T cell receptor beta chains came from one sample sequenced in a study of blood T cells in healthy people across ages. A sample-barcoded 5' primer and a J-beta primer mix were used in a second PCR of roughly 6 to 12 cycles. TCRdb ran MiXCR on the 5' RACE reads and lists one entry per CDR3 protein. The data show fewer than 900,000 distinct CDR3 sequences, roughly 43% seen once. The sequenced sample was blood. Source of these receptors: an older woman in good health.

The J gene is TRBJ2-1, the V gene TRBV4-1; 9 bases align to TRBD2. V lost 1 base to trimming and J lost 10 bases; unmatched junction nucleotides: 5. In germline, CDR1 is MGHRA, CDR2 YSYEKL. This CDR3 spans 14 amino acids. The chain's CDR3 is CASSQAGTSQEQFF. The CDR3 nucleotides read TGCGCCAGCAGCCAAGCAGGGACTAGCCAGGAGCAGTTCTTC.

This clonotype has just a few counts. The CDR3 nucleotides are TGTGCCAGCAGCCCCGGGACGGACCTCTACAATGAGCAGTTCTTC. Translation: CASSPGTDLYNEQFF. The rearrangement links TRBV7-3 to TRBJ2-1; TRBD1 or TRBD2 may be the D gene (5 bases each). Trimming took off 5 bases at V and 3 bases at J, with 14 bases between the two ends. The germline CDR1 and CDR2 sequences are SGHTA and FQGTGA. The CDR3 covers 15 residues.

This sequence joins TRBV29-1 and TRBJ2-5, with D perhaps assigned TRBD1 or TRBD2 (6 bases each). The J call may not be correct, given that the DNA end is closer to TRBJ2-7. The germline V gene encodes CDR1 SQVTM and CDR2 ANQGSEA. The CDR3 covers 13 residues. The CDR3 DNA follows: TGCAGCGTTGAATTACAGGGAGGCGGCGAGCAGTACTTC. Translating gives CSVELQGGGEQYF.